This T cell receptor beta chain was obtained from a study of response to subunit inactivated influenza vaccine. Overall study findings and caveats: The authors put forward the suggestion that each seasonal influenza vaccination may bring in only a limited number of new T cells.

In TCRdb, the RT-PCR reads were re-called with MiXCR into one record per CDR3 protein. The data show hundreds of thousands of distinct CDR3 sequences, 18% seen once. Germline lookup yields CDR1 SGHDT and CDR2 YYEEEE. Between the trimmed V and J ends, which lost 2 bases and 4 bases, there was a span of 10 bases. The CDR3 length is 13 residues. With regard to this clonotype: Its antigen is unidentified.

Sequencing was performed on PBMCs from blood, taken roughly 5 days after vaccination. The TCR comes from a man in his fifties or sixties who received an inactivated influenza vaccine. The V call is TRBV5-6, the J call TRBJ2-7; no clear D. CDR3 nucleotides: TGTGCCAGCAGCTTAATTCCGAGTTACGAGCAGTACTTC. This gives the protein CASSLIPSYEQYF.